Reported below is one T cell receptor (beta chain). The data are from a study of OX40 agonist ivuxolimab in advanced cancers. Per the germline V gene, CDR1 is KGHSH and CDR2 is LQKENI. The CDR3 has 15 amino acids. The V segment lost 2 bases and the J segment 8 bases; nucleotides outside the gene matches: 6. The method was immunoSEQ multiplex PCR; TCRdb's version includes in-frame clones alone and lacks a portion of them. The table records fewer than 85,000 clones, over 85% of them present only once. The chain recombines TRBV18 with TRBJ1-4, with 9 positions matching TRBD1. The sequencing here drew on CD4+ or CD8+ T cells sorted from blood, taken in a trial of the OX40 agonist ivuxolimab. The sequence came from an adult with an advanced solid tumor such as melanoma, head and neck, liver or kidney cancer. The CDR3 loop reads CASSPTGGAREKLFF. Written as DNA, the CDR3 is TGTGCCAGCTCACCAACAGGGGGCGCTCGGGAAAAACTGTTTTTT.